One sample yielded the 31 T cell receptor beta chains listed below, sequenced in a study of shared clonotypes between healthy human individuals. Positive CCR7 selection of CD45RO-negative cells yielded the naive CD8 cells, and terminally differentiated effector memory CD45RA+ cells were excluded. Assay used: immunoSEQ multiplex PCR; TCRdb lists only in-frame clones, some missing. The sample gives around 1,900,000 clones, 93% of which show up once; approximately 1.7% is in the top ten. Material for sequencing was naive CD8+ T cells from PBMCs. The receptor source for this set is a man between 18 and 29 years old in good health. Some clones in this sample may be carry-over from other donors' samples.

The chain couples TRBV29-1 to TRBJ2-7, with 7 bases fitting TRBD1. The CDR3 runs 16 residues. V shed 1 base and J 2 bases; nucleotides not matched to a gene: 11. The germline gives CDR1 SQVTM, CDR2 ANQGSEA. The CDR3 nucleotides read TGCAGCGTTGAAGGCACCCTCGGGACAGAGGCCTACGAGCAGTACTTC. Amino acid sequence: CSVEGTLGTEAYEQYF.

This chain uses TRBV12-1 with TRBJ2-1; the table names TRBD2, a call not compared with the DNA. TRBV12-1 is deemed a pseudogene. This CDR3 is built from 15 residues. CDR3 sequence: CASSFWASGYNEQFF. The CDR3 nucleotides read TGTGCCAGCAGCTTTTGGGCTAGCGGATACAATGAGCAGTTCTTC.

This chain uses TRBV6-1 with TRBJ1-1; D is undetermined. This CDR3 is 14 amino acids long. CDR1 and CDR2 from the germline V gene are MNHNS and SASEGT. Trimming left V 7 bases short and J 1 base short, with 13 bases between. The CDR3 loop reads CASTDRWGNTEAFF. CDR3 DNA sequence: TGTGCCAGCACCGATAGGTGGGGGAACACTGAAGCTTTCTTT.

The chain combines TRBV7-8 with TRBJ2-1, with TRBD2 matching over 13 bases. The CDR3 extends over 18 amino acids. In germline, CDR1 is SGHVS, CDR2 FQNEAQ. After removal of 3 bases from V and 0 bases from J, the junction contained 5 bases not matched to a gene. In DNA, the CDR3 is TGTGCCAGCAGCTTGGCACTAGCGGGAGGGGCCTCCTACAATGAGCAGTTCTTC. This encodes CASSLALAGGASYNEQFF.

The J gene is TRBJ2-3, the V gene TRBV5-4; D not resolved. CDR3 length: 14 amino acids. V lost 0 bases, J lost 0 bases, and 5 bases lay in between. Germline CDR1 reads SGHNT; CDR2 reads YYREEE (reference sequence). The CDR3 DNA reads TGTGCCAGCAGCTTGGCTCAAAGCACAGATACGCAGTATTTT. It encodes CASSLAQSTDTQYF.

CDR3 sequence (DNA): TGTGCCAGCAGCGATAGCGGTTACGAGCAGTACTTC. Protein sequence: CASSDSGYEQYF. J is TRBJ2-7 and V is TRBV7-9, with D maybe TRBD2 (6 bases). Looked up from germline, CDR1 is SEHNR and CDR2 is FQNEAQ (reference sequence). This CDR3 is 12 amino acids long. V dropped 5 bases and J dropped 4 bases, with 9 bases sitting between them.

The chain uses TRBV27 and TRBJ2-5, with a weak D call TRBD2 (5 bases). The germline V gene encodes CDR1 MNHEY and CDR2 SMNVEV (reference sequence). V shed 3 bases and J shed 5 bases, with 13 bases lying between them. The CDR3 extends over 14 amino acids. The CDR3 bases are TGTGCCAGCAGTTTCACCGAGGGCCAGGAGACCCAGTACTTC. Protein sequence: CASSFTEGQETQYF.

The chain couples TRBV6-5 to TRBJ2-7; D uncertain. Germline CDR1 is MNHEY and CDR2 is SVGAGI. V was cut by 2 bases and J by 2 bases, with 10 bases left in between. This CDR3 contains 14 residues. As DNA, the CDR3 is TGTGCCAGCAGTTACAGGGCTGCTACCTACGAGCAGTACTTC. Its protein product is CASSYRAATYEQYF.

The chain uses TRBV19 and TRBJ2-3; 16 bases are a match to TRBD2. V shed 8 bases, J shed 1 base, and the junction held 9 bases outside the gene matches. Germline CDR1 and CDR2: LNHDA and SQIVND (reference sequence). The CDR3 consists of 18 residues. CDR3 amino acids: CASESGTSGRVGTDTQYF. Here the CDR3 DNA reads TGTGCCAGTGAATCCGGGACTAGCGGGAGGGTAGGCACAGATACGCAGTATTTT.

The DNA for the CDR3 is TGTGCCAGCAGCTTACGCTTCCAAGGGGACGAGCAGTACTTC. Translation gives CASSLRFQGDEQYF. The chain uses TRBV7-2 and TRBJ2-7; tentative D call: TRBD1 (5 bases). This CDR3 has 14 residues. Germline V gene data show CDR1 as SGHTA and CDR2 as FQGNSA. Trimming pared 2 bases from V and 5 bases from J, leaving 13 bases between.

The chain carries TRBV19 and TRBJ2-6; 7 bases align to TRBD1. The germline V gene has CDR1 LNHDA and CDR2 SQIVND (reference sequence). V gave up 6 bases and J gave up 2 bases; unmatched junction bases: 1. The CDR3 length is 14 residues. The CDR3 protein is CASRDRAGANVLTF. In DNA, the CDR3 is TGTGCCAGTAGAGACAGGGCTGGGGCCAACGTCCTGACTTTC. Filled out from reference TRBV19 and TRBJ2-6, the complete variable domain reads DGGITQSPKYLFRKEGQNVTLSCEQNLNHDAMYWYRQDPGQGLRLIYYSQIVNDFQKGDIAEGYSVSREKKESFPLTVTSAQKNPTAFYLCASRDRAGANVLTFGAGSRLTVL.

The chain combines TRBV7-9 with TRBJ2-7; 7 bases align to TRBD2. Germline CDR1 is SEHNR and CDR2 is FQNEAQ (reference sequence). The CDR3 has 16 amino acids. The trim removed 4 bases at V and 1 base at J, leaving 10 bases unmatched. CDR3 bases: TGTGCCAGCAGCTCACCCTCGGGCGGGAGATCCTACGAGCAGTACTTC. Translation: CASSSPSGGRSYEQYF.

This clone was picked up one time. This sequence joins TRBV7-8 and TRBJ2-2; D is undetermined. Germline loops: CDR1 SGHVS, CDR2 FQNEAQ. Trimming shortened V by 2 bases and J by 8 bases, and 9 bases separated the two germline ends. This CDR3 has 13 amino acids. As DNA, the CDR3 is TGTGCCAGCAGCTTAAGGAGTTCGGGGGAGCTGTTTTTT. Translation: CASSLRSSGELFF. Complete variable domain (other parts from reference TRBV7-8 and TRBJ2-2): GAGVSQSPRYKVAKRGQDVALRCDPISGHVSLFWYQQALGQGPEFLTYFQNEAQLDKSGLPSDRFFAERPEGSVSTLKIQRTQQEDSAVYLCASSLRSSGELFFGEGSRLTVL.

This clone has only one observation. Other nucleotide sequences from this sample produce the same CDR3. This chain connects TRBV27 to TRBJ1-1, with a weak D call TRBD1 (6 bases). The CDR3 runs 14 residues. Germline V CDR1 and CDR2: MNHEY, SMNVEV (reference sequence). Trimming shortened V by 4 bases and J by 1 base, and 10 bases separated the two germline ends. The CDR3 nucleotides are TGTGCCAGCAGTTCAACGGACAGGAACACTGAAGCTTTCTTT. This encodes CASSSTDRNTEAFF.

The chain couples TRBV28 to TRBJ1-2; D is ambiguous. V lost 0 bases and J lost 3, with 11 bases in between. Germline V CDR1 and CDR2: MDHEN, SYDVKM. There are 15 residues in the CDR3. The DNA for the CDR3 is TGTGCCAGCAGTTTATGGCAGGATTTAGACTATGGCTACACCTTC. It specifies CASSLWQDLDYGYTF.

This clone was observed a single time. The chain uses TRBV11-2 and TRBJ2-5, with 8 bases fitting TRBD1. Per germline, CDR1 SGHAT and CDR2 FQNNGV. The CDR3 sequence is 15 residues long. Losses at the gene ends were 7 bases for V and 4 bases for J; bases not matched to a gene: 11. CDR3: CASTTPRGRIETQYF. CDR3 bases: TGTGCCAGCACCACTCCCAGGGGGCGCATAGAGACCCAGTACTTC. Complete variable domain (other parts from reference TRBV11-2 and TRBJ2-5): EAGVAQSPRYKIIEKRQSVAFWCNPISGHATLYWYQQILGQGPKLLIQFQNNGVVDDSQLPKDRFSAERLKGVDSTLKIQPAKLEDSAVYLCASTTPRGRIETQYFGPGTRLLVL.

The chain links TRBV28 to TRBJ2-3; D might be TRBD1 (6 bases). Germline V lookup: CDR1 MDHEN, CDR2 SYDVKM. This CDR3 is 16 amino acids long. Trimming left V 4 bases short and J 0 bases short, with 14 bases between. CDR3 residues: CASSYERDRSTDTQYF. The CDR3 DNA reads as TGTGCCAGCAGTTATGAGAGAGACAGGAGCACAGATACGCAGTATTTT.

The chain employs TRBV7-9 and TRBJ1-5; a weak D match, TRBD1 (6 bases). CDR3 length: 14 amino acids. With 4 bases removed from V and 6 bases from J, the gap between germline ends came to 13 bases. CDR1 SEHNR and CDR2 FQNEAQ come from the germline V gene (reference sequence). Here the CDR3 reads CASSYGGGSQPQHF. CDR3 nucleotides: TGTGCCAGCAGCTACGGAGGGGGATCTCAGCCCCAGCATTTT.

This sequence joins TRBV12-5 and TRBJ2-3, with TRBD2 as a possible D gene (7 bases). V lost 4 bases and J lost 1, with 27 bases in between. CDR1 and CDR2 from the germline V gene are LGHNT and FRNRAP. The CDR3 has 20 residues. The CDR3 DNA is TGTGCTAGTGGTTCGGGGGGCCTAGAGGCAGGGACTGGTTGCACAGATACGCAGTATTTT. It specifies CASGSGGLEAGTGCTDTQYF.

This clone was seen a single time. V usage is TRBV28 and J usage is TRBJ2-7; D perhaps matches TRBD1 (5 bases). There are 14 residues in the CDR3. Germline loops: CDR1 MDHEN, CDR2 SYDVKM. V shed 7 bases and J shed 2 bases, with 15 bases lying between them. The CDR3 DNA sequence: TGTGCCAGCACTCAGGGTCGTAATACCTACGAGCAGTACTTC. Amino acids: CASTQGRNTYEQYF.

The V call is TRBV4-1, the J call TRBJ1-1, with a weak D call TRBD1 (5 bases). Trimming removed 4 bases from V and 6 bases from J, with 15 bases in between. Germline V lookup: CDR1 MGHRA, CDR2 YSYEKL. The CDR3 sequence is 14 residues long. CDR3 sequence (DNA): TGCGCCAGCAGCCCCGTTGGGGGGAAGTCTGAAGCTTTCTTT. Encoded protein: CASSPVGGKSEAFF.

In DNA form, the CDR3 reads TGTGCCAGCAGTGAAGCGTTGGGTCAGCCCCAGCATTTT. Protein product: CASSEALGQPQHF. The chain has TRBV6-1 and TRBJ1-5; D is uncertain. Germline lookup yields CDR1 MNHNS and CDR2 SASEGT. V dropped 0 bases and J dropped 6 bases, with 6 bases sitting between them. The CDR3 totals 13 residues.

The V call is TRBV10-3, the J call TRBJ1-1; D is unresolved. The V gene's germline CDR1 is ENHRY and CDR2 SYGVKD. CDR3 length: 17 amino acids. The V gene lost 4 bases and the J gene lost 3 bases, with 21 bases spanning the gap. The CDR3 protein is CAISGRTSAASDTEAFF. Written as DNA, the CDR3 is TGTGCCATCAGTGGCAGGACCTCCGCGGCTTCGGACACTGAAGCTTTCTTT.

This clone is a singleton in its sample. The J gene is TRBJ2-1, the V gene TRBV13; D is possibly TRBD2 (7 bases). The germline CDR1 and CDR2 sequences are PRHDT and FYEKMQ (reference sequence). V lost 10 bases to trimming and J lost 5 bases, with 21 bases between them. The CDR3 totals 15 residues. CDR3 region: CAIPGAAGEDNEQFF. The CDR3 region has the DNA TGTGCCATCCCAGGGGCGGCGGGGGAAGACAATGAGCAGTTCTTC.

The chain carries TRBV7-9 and TRBJ1-3, with a possible D match to TRBD1 (5 bases). CDR1 and CDR2 (germline): SEHNR, FQNEAQ (reference sequence). Trimming took off 4 bases at V and 0 bases at J, with 13 bases between the two ends. This CDR3 has 16 amino acids. CDR3 sequence: CASSYRDLSSGNTIYF. The CDR3 nucleotides read TGTGCCAGCAGCTACCGGGACCTCAGCTCTGGAAACACCATATATTTT.

V usage is TRBV7-2 and J usage is TRBJ1-2; D gene uncertain. Germline CDR1 is SGHTA and CDR2 is FQGNSA. This CDR3 has 14 residues. With 5 bases removed from V and 4 bases from J, the gap between germline ends came to 14 bases. This CDR3 reads CASSPWVVGYGYTF. The CDR3 DNA reads TGTGCCAGCAGCCCGTGGGTCGTCGGCTATGGCTACACCTTC.

V usage is TRBV28 and J usage is TRBJ1-1, with 8 nucleotides matching TRBD1. The CDR3 loop spans 19 amino acids. Germline assignment: CDR1 MDHEN and CDR2 SYDVKM. J gave up 6 bases and V 2 bases, and 20 bases lay outside the gene matches. The chain's CDR3 is CASSLRQGQGPSRGAEAFF. CDR3 in DNA: TGTGCCAGCAGTTTACGCCAAGGACAGGGCCCGAGCAGAGGGGCTGAAGCTTTCTTT.

The V call is TRBV18, the J call TRBJ2-7, with a possible D match to TRBD1 (6 bases). Germline CDR1 is KGHSH and CDR2 is LQKENI. The CDR3 loop spans 17 amino acids. Trimming removed 3 bases from V and 0 bases from J, with 18 bases in between. The CDR3 sequence: CASSPSLGQKSSYEQYF. The DNA for the CDR3 is TGTGCCAGCTCACCTTCGTTAGGACAGAAGAGCTCCTACGAGCAGTACTTC.

V gene TRBV18 combines with J gene TRBJ2-5, with 10 bases matching TRBD1. V dropped 3 bases and J dropped 4; count of bases not matched to a gene: 8. Germline V lookup: CDR1 KGHSH, CDR2 LQKENI. CDR3 length: 16 amino acids. CDR3 DNA: TGTGCCAGCTCACCTTACTCCGGGACAGGGGCAGAGACCCAGTACTTC. Its protein product is CASSPYSGTGAETQYF.

The chain joins TRBV10-3 to TRBJ2-7; 7 bases agree with TRBD1. Germline values: CDR1 ENHRY, CDR2 SYGVKD. J gave up 2 bases and V 6 bases, and 7 bases lay outside the gene matches. This CDR3 is built from 14 residues. This CDR3 reads CAISLPGQPYEQYF. In DNA form, the CDR3 reads TGTGCCATCAGCCTTCCGGGACAGCCCTACGAGCAGTACTTC.

On this clone itself: Other DNA sequences in this specimen translate into the identical CDR3. The J gene is TRBJ2-7, the V gene TRBV27; D is uncertain. The length of the CDR3 is 13 residues. Trimming stripped 3 bases from V and 1 base from J, with 7 bases between. Germline V CDR1 and CDR2: MNHEY, SMNVEV (reference sequence). The CDR3 DNA sequence: TGTGCCAGCAGTTTCGCAGGATCCTACGAGCAGTACTTC. Amino acids: CASSFAGSYEQYF.